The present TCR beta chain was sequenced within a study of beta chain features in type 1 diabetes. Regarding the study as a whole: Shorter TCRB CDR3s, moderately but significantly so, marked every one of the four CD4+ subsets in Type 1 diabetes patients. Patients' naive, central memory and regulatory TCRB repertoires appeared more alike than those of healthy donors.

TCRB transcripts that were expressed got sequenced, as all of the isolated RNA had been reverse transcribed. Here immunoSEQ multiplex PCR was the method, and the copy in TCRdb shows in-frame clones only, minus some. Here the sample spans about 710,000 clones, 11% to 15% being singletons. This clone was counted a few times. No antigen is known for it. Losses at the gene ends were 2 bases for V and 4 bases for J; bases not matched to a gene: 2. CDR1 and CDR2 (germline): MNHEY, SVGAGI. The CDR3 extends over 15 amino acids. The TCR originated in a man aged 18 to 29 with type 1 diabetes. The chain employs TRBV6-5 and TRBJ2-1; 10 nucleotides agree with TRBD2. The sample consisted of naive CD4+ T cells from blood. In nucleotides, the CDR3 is TGTGCCAGCAGTTACCTAGCGGGGGTATACAATGAGCAGTTCTTC. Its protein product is CASSYLAGVYNEQFF.